This passage covers 21 T cell receptor beta chains from one sample sequenced in a study of beta chain features in type 1 diabetes. General study results and limits: Type 1 diabetes patients showed a moderate but significant shortening of TCRB CDR3s in all four CD4+ subsets.

The study reverse transcribed the entire isolated RNA, so it sequenced expressed TCRB transcripts. Using immunoSEQ multiplex PCR, the repertoire was profiled, and TCRdb retains in-frame clones only, with some absent. The sample shows over 90,000 clones, under 30% of them seen only once. These receptors lack a known antigen. The specimen was central memory CD4+ T cells from blood. These receptor sequences come from a woman under 30 with type 1 diabetes.

The chain couples TRBV6-6 to TRBJ2-7; 7 positions agree with TRBD1. The germline V gene encodes CDR1 MNHNY and CDR2 SVGAGI (reference sequence). The CDR3 is 16 residues long. CDR3 in amino acids: CASSYSPRQGFKWGPV. The CDR3 bases are TGTGCCAGCAGTTACTCCCCTAGACAGGGCTTCAAGTGGGGCCCAGTC.

The chain employs TRBV2 and TRBJ2-3; perhaps TRBD2 as D (6 bases). This CDR3 is built from 14 residues. Trimming took off 11 bases at V and 7 bases at J, with 22 bases between the two ends. Germline V gives CDR1 SNHLY, CDR2 FYNNEI. This CDR3 is CAGDRDSQYHTQYF. DNA of the CDR3: TGTGCCGGGGACCGGGACTCCCAATATCATACGCAGTATTTT.

This clone has more than one count but fewer than ten. This chain joins TRBV6-6 and TRBJ2-1, with 7 bases aligning to TRBD2. This CDR3 contains 13 residues. The V gene's germline CDR1 is MNHNY and CDR2 SVGAGI (reference sequence). The V segment lost 8 bases and the J segment 10 bases; nucleotides outside the gene matches: 11. CDR3 residues: CASLGRETGEQFF. The CDR3 bases are TGTGCCAGCCTCGGGCGGGAGACGGGGGAGCAGTTCTTC.

This chain joins TRBV11-2 and TRBJ2-7; D might be TRBD2 (6 bases). This CDR3 contains 14 residues. Trimming took 5 bases from V and 1 from J, leaving 12 bases between them. Per germline, CDR1 SGHAT and CDR2 FQNNGV. CDR3 sequence (DNA): TGTGCCAGCAGCCGCAGTAGCGGATCCTACGAGCAGTACGTC. This gives the protein CASSRSSGSYEQYV.

This chain links TRBV30 with TRBJ2-5; 13 nucleotides line up with TRBD2. With 0 bases clipped from V and 3 bases from J, the junction kept 1 base outside the gene matches. Germline V gene data show CDR1 as GTSNPN and CDR2 as SVGIG (reference sequence). The CDR3 loop spans 15 amino acids. In nucleotides, the CDR3 is TGTGCCTGGAGTGTTGGGACTAGCGGGAAAGAGACCCAGTACTTC. Its protein is CAWSVGTSGKETQYF.

The CDR3 DNA reads TGCGCCAGCAGCCCAAGAGGGACTCTAACTAACTATGGCTACACCTTC. Translation gives CASSPRGTLTNYGYTF. The rearrangement joins TRBV4-3 to TRBJ1-2; D might be TRBD1 (5 bases). Germline CDR1 LGHNA, CDR2 YSLEER. CDR3 size: 16 residues. Trimming stripped 4 bases from V and 0 bases from J, with 15 bases between.

J is TRBJ2-5 and V is TRBV9; TRBD1 matches 9 bases. The V segment lost 4 bases and the J segment 5 bases; nucleotides outside the gene matches: 6. Per the germline V gene, CDR1 is SGDLS and CDR2 is YYNGEE. The CDR3 runs 14 residues. CDR3 in amino acids: CASSLPDRGETQYF. CDR3 DNA: TGTGCCAGCAGCTTACCAGACAGGGGGGAGACCCAGTACTTC.

The chain couples TRBV6-5 to TRBJ1-5; 8 nucleotides match TRBD1. This CDR3 region has 15 residues. Per germline, CDR1 MNHEY and CDR2 SVGAGI. The V and J ends lost 6 bases and 4 bases, in that order; junction bases with no gene match: 8. DNA of the CDR3: TGTGCCAGCAGAGGGGGACAGGTCAGTAATCAGCCCCAGCATTTT. Its translation: CASRGGQVSNQPQHF.

Comment on this clone: Other DNA sequences of this sample code for an identical CDR3. The chain couples TRBV19 to TRBJ1-5, with D possibly matching TRBD1 (6 bases). The CDR3 loop spans 13 amino acids. Deletions cut 9 bases from V and 0 bases from J, with 9 bases between. Germline values: CDR1 LNHDA, CDR2 SQIVND (reference sequence). This CDR3 reads CASRDTSNQPQHF. The CDR3 coding sequence is TGTGCCAGCCGGGACACTAGCAATCAGCCCCAGCATTTT.

The chain couples TRBV5-1 to TRBJ2-1; maybe TRBD1 (5 bases). Germline-derived CDR1 and CDR2 are SGHRS and YFSETQ. V was shortened by 0 bases and J by 7 bases, with 11 bases between the two germline ends. CDR3 length: 14 residues. CDR3 in DNA: TGCGCCAGCAGCTTGGGGCAGGGCGTTAATGAGCAGTTCTTC. Its protein is CASSLGQGVNEQFF.

This clone was recorded a few times. The CDR3 nucleotides are TGTGCCAGCAGCTTGAGACAGTCCAATGAAAAACTGTTTTTT. Protein product: CASSLRQSNEKLFF. The chain links TRBV5-4 to TRBJ1-4, with a tentative D call TRBD1 (5 bases). Germline loops: CDR1 SGHNT, CDR2 YYREEE (reference sequence). The V gene lost 1 base and the J gene lost 5 bases, with 9 bases spanning the gap. The CDR3 spans 14 residues. The full variable domain, with the rest looked up from reference TRBV5-4 and TRBJ1-4, is ETGVTQSPTHLIKTRGQQVTLRCSSQSGHNTVSWYQQALGQGPQFIFQYYREEENGRGNFPPRFSGLQFPNYSSELNVNALELDDSALYLCASSLRQSNEKLFFGSGTQLSVL.

The V call is TRBV27, the J call TRBJ1-5; 7 bases are shared with TRBD1. The V and J ends lost 6 bases and 4 bases, in that order; junction bases with no gene match: 6. There are 14 residues in the CDR3. CDR1 is MNHEY and CDR2 is SMNVEV in the germline V gene (reference sequence). The CDR3 nucleotides are TGTGCCAGCAGCCAGCGACAGGGAAATCAGCCCCAGCATTTT. This gives the protein CASSQRQGNQPQHF.

This clone has more than one count but fewer than ten. The genes are TRBV28 and TRBJ2-5, with 10 nucleotides matching TRBD2. Losses at the gene ends were 6 bases for V and 5 bases for J; bases not matched to a gene: 6. The CDR3 consists of 14 residues. Per the germline V gene, CDR1 is MDHEN and CDR2 is SYDVKM. CDR3 amino acids: CASSQSLAGETQYF. CDR3 coding DNA: TGTGCCAGCAGCCAGTCACTAGCGGGGGAGACCCAGTACTTC.

This clone has a handful of counts. V and J are TRBV7-2 and TRBJ1-5; no reliable D call. The CDR3 has 13 residues. Germline V gene data show CDR1 as SGHTA and CDR2 as FQGNSA. Trimming took 5 bases from V and 7 from J, leaving 12 bases between them. CDR3 amino acids: CASSEGGSQPQHF. The DNA for the CDR3 is TGTGCCAGCAGCGAGGGAGGGTCCCAGCCCCAGCATTTT.

The chain links TRBV18 to TRBJ1-2, with no clear D. Deletions cut 0 bases from V and 4 bases from J, with 9 bases between. Germline values: CDR1 KGHSH, CDR2 LQKENI. The CDR3 spans 14 residues. CDR3 in amino acids: CASSPPVSGYGYTF. In DNA, the CDR3 is TGTGCCAGCTCACCACCGGTGTCCGGCTATGGCTACACCTTC.

The chain employs TRBV4-1 and TRBJ2-1; TRBD2 might be the D (6 bases). The CDR3 contains 15 residues. The V end lost 4 bases, the J end lost 4 bases, and 14 bases lay between the germline ends. Germline V gene lookup returns CDR1 MGHRA and CDR2 YSYEKL. The CDR3 coding sequence is TGCGCCAGCAGCCGAGTTACCGGGACTTACAATGAGCAGTTCTTC. Its protein is CASSRVTGTYNEQFF.

The chain combines TRBV30 with TRBJ2-1; 12 nucleotides agree with TRBD2. Germline CDR1 is GTSNPN and CDR2 is SVGIG (reference sequence). The CDR3 covers 15 residues. Trimming took 4 bases from V and 5 from J; bases not matched to a gene: 6. The CDR3: CAWKDWTSGNNEQFF. CDR3 DNA sequence: TGTGCCTGGAAAGATTGGACTAGCGGGAACAATGAGCAGTTCTTC. Together with reference TRBV30 and TRBJ2-1, the CDR3 gives the full variable domain: SQTIHQWPATLVQPVGSPLSLECTVEGTSNPNLYWYRQAAGRGLQLLFYSVGIGQISSEVPQNLSASRPQDRQFILSSKKLLLSDSGFYLCAWKDWTSGNNEQFFGPGTRLTVL.

There are a few counts of this clone. The chain recombines TRBV7-3 with TRBJ2-7; D not certain. Germline assignment: CDR1 SGHTA and CDR2 FQGTGA. This CDR3 spans 15 amino acids. The V gene lost 2 bases and the J gene lost 0 bases, with 11 bases spanning the gap. The CDR3: CASSLDAHSSYEQYF. CDR3 nucleotide sequence: TGTGCCAGCAGCTTAGATGCACACAGCTCCTACGAGCAGTACTTC.

This clone turned up a few times. This chain joins TRBV7-9 and TRBJ2-1; 10 bases align to TRBD2. V shed 7 bases, J shed 6 bases, and the junction held 3 bases outside the gene matches. CDR1 and CDR2 from the germline V gene are SEHNR and FQNEAQ (reference sequence). This CDR3 has 13 amino acids. The CDR3 DNA reads TGTGCCAGCACTAGCGGGAGCCCCAATGAGCAGTTCTTC. Amino acid sequence: CASTSGSPNEQFF.

This clone has just a few counts. The gene calls are TRBV18 and TRBJ2-7, with 11 bases identical to TRBD1. The CDR3 sequence is 15 residues long. Looked up from germline, CDR1 is KGHSH and CDR2 is LQKENI. V dropped 3 bases and J dropped 2; count of bases not matched to a gene: 3. The CDR3 protein is CASSPGQGGAYEQYF. The CDR3, as DNA: TGTGCCAGCTCACCGGGACAGGGGGGAGCCTACGAGCAGTACTTC.

The sample holds a few counts of this clone. The CDR3 nucleotides are TGTGCCAGCAGATTTACCGGGACAGGCACAGATACGCAGTATTTT. Translating gives CASRFTGTGTDTQYF. The chain couples TRBV2 to TRBJ2-3; TRBD1 agrees at 7 bases. The CDR3 extends over 15 amino acids. Germline V lookup: CDR1 SNHLY, CDR2 FYNNEI. The V gene end was trimmed by 6 bases and the J gene end by 1 base; junction bases not matched to a gene: 7. Full variable domain (rest looked up from reference TRBV2 and TRBJ2-3): EPEVTQTPSHQVTQMGQEVILRCVPISNHLYFYWYRQILGQKVEFLVSFYNNEISEKSEIFDDQFSVERPDGSNFTLKIRSTKLEDSAMYFCASRFTGTGTDTQYFGPGTRLTVL.